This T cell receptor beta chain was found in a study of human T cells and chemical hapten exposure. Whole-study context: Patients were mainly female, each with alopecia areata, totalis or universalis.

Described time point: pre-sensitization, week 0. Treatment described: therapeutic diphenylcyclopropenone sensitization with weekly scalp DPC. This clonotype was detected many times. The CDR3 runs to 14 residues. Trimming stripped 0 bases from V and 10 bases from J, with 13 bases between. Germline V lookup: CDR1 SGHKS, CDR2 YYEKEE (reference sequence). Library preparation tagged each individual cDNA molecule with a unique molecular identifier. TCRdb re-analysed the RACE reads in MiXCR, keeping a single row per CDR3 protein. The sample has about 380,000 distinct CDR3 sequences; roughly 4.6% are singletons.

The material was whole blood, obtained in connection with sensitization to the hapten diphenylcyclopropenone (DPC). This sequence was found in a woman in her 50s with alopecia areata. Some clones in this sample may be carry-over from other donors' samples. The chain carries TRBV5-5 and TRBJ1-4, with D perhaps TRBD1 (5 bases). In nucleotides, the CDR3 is TGTGCCAGCAGCTTGGGCGGTGTGCAGGGAAAACTGTTTTTT. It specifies CASSLGGVQGKLFF.